The T cell receptor beta chain described here comes from a study of cytomegalovirus exposure and HLA in healthy donors. As for the study in general: Within an early data release were 65 million to 90 million unique TCRs drawn from HLA-typed donors. Broader study findings: Presence/absence analyses assumed roughly uniform sequencing depth across donors, which may not hold. CMV serostatus was the only immune exposure information that was available.

On this clone: The antigen is not known.

PCR primers comprised 60 Vbeta and 13 Jbeta primers. Study processing details: An analysis that came later counted 77 million or so unique TCR beta chains, around 10 million shared. Libraries were prepared by immunoSEQ multiplex PCR; TCRdb keeps only in-frame clonotypes and omits some of them. V and J calls plus clone size are reproduced from that table; the DNA served to infer D and trimming. The sample carries 150,000 to 200,000 clones, roughly 80% recorded once. Per germline, CDR1 KGHSH and CDR2 LQKENI. Unmatched junction bases numbered 9, after V lost 5 bases and J lost 0 bases. The CDR3 has 17 amino acids.

Material for sequencing was PBMCs. The chain combines TRBV18 with TRBJ1-5; TRBD1 aligns across 8 bases. The TCR sequence derives from a man in his forties or fifties in good health and CMV-seropositive. The CDR3 sequence is CASSENLQGGSNQPQHF. DNA for the CDR3: TGTGCCAGCTCAGAAAATCTACAGGGGGGTAGCAATCAGCCCCAGCATTTT.